The clone carrying this TCR beta chain was recorded a few times. Its antigen is still unknown. The data were obtained in a study of beta chain features in type 1 diabetes. Study-wide results and caveats: PCR could preferentially amplify shorter templates, alike in patients and controls. Whether HLA type influences TCRB rearrangement remained unresolved here. Patients with Type 1 diabetes showed moderately but significantly shorter TCRB CDR3s in all four CD4+ subsets.

Investigators reverse transcribed all isolated RNA, so they sequenced expressed TCRB transcripts. The table came from immunoSEQ multiplex PCR; TCRdb's copy has only in-frame clones and leaves some out. This sample has some 350,000 clones, with around 10% found just once. The V and J ends lost 5 bases and 10 bases, in that order; junction bases with no gene match: 6. Germline V lookup: CDR1 LNHDA, CDR2 SQIVND (reference sequence). This CDR3 is 12 amino acids long. The specimen was central memory CD4+ T cells from blood. This TCR came from a young man with type 1 diabetes. V usage is TRBV19 and J usage is TRBJ1-2; TRBD1 matches at 8 bases. CDR3 nucleotide sequence: TGTGCCAGTAGTCAAGACAGGGGTGCCTACACCTTC. Its protein is CASSQDRGAYTF.